This T cell receptor (beta chain) was sequenced in a study of cytomegalovirus exposure and HLA in healthy donors. V was shortened by 5 bases and J by 5 bases, with 17 bases between the two germline ends. This CDR3 has 15 amino acids. Germline CDR1 reads SGHTA; CDR2 reads FQGTGA. PCR primers comprised 60 Vbeta and 13 Jbeta primers. Sequencing used immunoSEQ multiplex PCR; TCRdb keeps in-frame clones, though not all of them. The sample has about 140,000 clones, 70% to 85% seen once. The sequence was collected from an older woman in good health and CMV-seropositive. The chain couples TRBV7-3 to TRBJ2-3; possible D gene TRBD2, 6 bases. Input material: PBMCs. CDR3 nucleotides: TGTGCCAGCAGCCCCGGGGGACGTAGGAGAGATACGCAGTATTTT. It codes for CASSPGGRRRDTQYF.